This T cell receptor (beta chain) was found in a study of OX40 agonist ivuxolimab in advanced cancers. TCRdb's copy holds only in-frame clones and misses some; the assay was immunoSEQ multiplex PCR. Of more than 50,000 clones listed, approximately 84% are singletons. The V and J ends lost 0 bases and 1 base, in that order; junction bases with no gene match: 14. CDR1 and CDR2 (germline): SGHAT, FQNNGV. The CDR3 sequence is 19 residues long. V is TRBV11-2 and J is TRBJ1-1; 7 positions agree with TRBD1. Sample: CD4+ or CD8+ T cells sorted from blood, taken in a trial of the OX40 agonist ivuxolimab. This TCR derives from an adult with an advanced solid tumor such as melanoma, head and neck, liver or kidney cancer. The CDR3 nucleotides are TGTGCCAGCAGCTTAGACCATATCCGGGACAGCCTGAGGAACACTGAAGCTTTCTTT. Residues: CASSLDHIRDSLRNTEAFF.